This T cell receptor (beta chain) came from a study of blood T cells in healthy people across ages. Remarks on this clonotype: The antigen is not known.

Study-level findings and limits: The study lacked donor CMV status, which possibly confounded expanded clonotype changes. Whereas aged donors had fewer naive CD4+ cells, long-lived donors had more of them and higher diversity.

Trimming removed 1 base at V and 6 bases at J, with 16 bases between. CDR1 is MGHRA, CDR2 YSYEKL, per germline. The CDR3 contains 16 residues. A second about 6 to 12 cycle PCR used barcoded and J-beta primers. Every sample produced at least 2.5 million CDR3-containing paired-end reads. A single record per CDR3 protein comes from TCRdb applying MiXCR to the 5' RACE reads. Among about 1.4 million distinct CDR3 sequences listed, 45% to 70% were seen once. Sequenced: blood. V and J are TRBV4-1 and TRBJ2-1, with D maybe TRBD1 (7 bases). The TCR sequence derives from a man aged 18 to 30 in good health. The CDR3 spells CASSQGRGRNANEQFF. Written as DNA, the CDR3 is TGCGCCAGCAGCCAAGGGAGGGGGCGGAACGCCAATGAGCAGTTCTTC.